What follows is one T cell receptor beta chain and its context. The data originate from a study of cytomegalovirus exposure and HLA in healthy donors. The PCR used 60 Vbeta and 13 Jbeta primers. Assay used: immunoSEQ multiplex PCR; TCRdb lists only in-frame clones, some missing. The repertoire holds around 130,000 clones, with 70% as singletons. CDR1 SGHRS and CDR2 YFSETQ come from the germline V gene. The CDR3 is 12 residues long. The V end lost 4 bases, the J end lost 1 base, and 3 bases lay between the germline ends. Sequences were obtained from PBMCs. The clonotype comes from a woman aged 25 to 45 in good health and CMV-seronegative. This chain links TRBV5-1 with TRBJ1-3; D not resolved. As DNA, the CDR3 is TGCGCCAGCAGCCTTTCTGGAAACACCATATATTTT. It specifies CASSLSGNTIYF.